This T cell receptor beta chain was captured in a study of blood T cell repertoires in COVID-19. Study details: Acute and convalescent COVID-19 specimens originated in the United States, Italy and Spain. PBMCs, B-cell-depleted T cells, or T cells were the source of the cDNA or gDNA that made up the material.

The CDR3 extends over 15 amino acids. With 6 bases removed from V and 0 bases from J, the gap between germline ends came to 12 bases. Germline CDR1 reads SNHLY; CDR2 reads FYNNEI. In the original processing: Nucleated cell number was recorded as an estimate derived from reference gene primer amplification. TCRdb's table, derived via immunoSEQ multiplex PCR, lists solely in-frame clones and lacks some. V, J and clone size were drawn from that table, and D and trimming were deduced from the DNA. The sample has about 59,000 clones; roughly 85% are singletons. The source material was peripheral blood. This chain connects TRBV2 to TRBJ2-1, with a weak D call TRBD2 (6 bases). The clonotype was recovered from a man aged 55 to 70 with acute or convalescent COVID-19. The CDR3 DNA reads as TGTGCCAGCAGGCGGGACTCCAGCTCCTACAATGAGCAGTTCTTC. Protein sequence: CASRRDSSSYNEQFF.